This passage covers 10 T cell receptor beta chains from one sample sequenced in a study of T cell repertoires in cytomegalovirus infection. MiXCR, run by TCRdb on the reads, gives a single entry per CDR3 protein. The table shows approximately 180,000 distinct CDR3 sequences, with approximately 17% occurring only once. The sequenced material came from CD8+ T cells from PBMCs. The receptors derive from a human donor in good health (CMV status not recorded). Some clones in this sample may be carry-over from other donors' samples.

This clonotype was picked up one time. The rearrangement links TRBV6-5 to TRBJ1-1; D not resolved. The CDR3 covers 17 residues. Germline CDR1 MNHEY, CDR2 SVGAGI. V was clipped by 1 base and J by 3 bases, with 18 bases between them. The CDR3 coding sequence is TGTGCCAGCAGTTACTTCCTCTCAGCCAGCATCCACACTGAAGCTTTCTTT. Its protein product is CASSYFLSASIHTEAFF.

The V gene is TRBV27, the J gene TRBJ2-5; D perhaps matches TRBD1 (6 bases). Germline V gene lookup returns CDR1 MNHEY and CDR2 SMNVEV (reference sequence). The CDR3 is made up of 14 amino acids. V was cut by 5 bases and J by 4 bases, with 14 bases left in between. As DNA, the CDR3 is TGTGCCAGCAGTATTACAGGGACCGGAGAGACCCAGTACTTC. The encoded protein is CASSITGTGETQYF.

This clonotype was counted between two and nine times. The chain links TRBV19 to TRBJ2-1; 9 bases match TRBD1. CDR3 size: 15 residues. CDR1 and CDR2 (germline): LNHDA, SQIVND (reference sequence). With 3 bases clipped from V and 3 bases from J, the junction kept 3 bases outside the gene matches. CDR3 nucleotides: TGTGCCAGTAGTATCGGGACAGGGAGCTACAATGAGCAGTTCTTC. Protein product: CASSIGTGSYNEQFF.

The chain recombines TRBV28 with TRBJ2-2; 10 nucleotides line up with TRBD1. The CDR3 runs 20 residues. Germline V CDR1 and CDR2: MDHEN, SYDVKM. V lost 7 bases, J lost 1 base, and 18 bases stayed unmatched. The CDR3 DNA reads as TGTGCCAGCATCTCACAATTCCGGGACAGGGGCGCACTGAACACCGGGGAGCTGTTTTTT. Translation gives CASISQFRDRGALNTGELFF.

The CDR3 sequence: CASSQDLAGGYETQYF. The CDR3 DNA reads TGCGCCAGCAGCCAAGATCTAGCGGGTGGTTACGAGACCCAGTACTTC. This chain links TRBV4-3 with TRBJ2-5; 8 positions agree with TRBD2. The CDR3 is 16 residues long. CDR1 and CDR2 (germline): LGHNA, YSLEER. Trimming cost V 0 bases and J 5 bases; bases outside gene matches: 8.

This clonotype was found a few times. J is TRBJ1-6 and V is TRBV7-2; D ambiguous. The V gene lost 4 bases and the J gene lost 7 bases, with 2 bases spanning the gap. Germline CDR1 SGHTA, CDR2 FQGNSA. This CDR3 region has 11 residues. DNA of the CDR3: TGTGCCAGCAGCTGGAATTCACCCCTCCACTTT. It yields the protein CASSWNSPLHF.

The chain carries TRBV12-3 or TRBV12-4 and TRBJ2-2; TRBD2 agrees at 8 bases. The V and J ends lost 7 bases and 4 bases, in that order; junction bases with no gene match: 5. The CDR3 length is 14 residues. CDR3 nucleotides: TGTGCCAGCAAACGGGGGGGTGGCACCGGGGAGCTGTTTTTT. Translation gives CASKRGGGTGELFF.

This clonotype has more than one count but fewer than ten. The rearrangement links TRBV4-1 to TRBJ2-1; the D call may be TRBD1 or TRBD2 (5 bases each). Looked up from germline, CDR1 is MGHRA and CDR2 is YSYEKL. The V gene lost 0 bases and the J gene lost 4 bases, with 13 bases spanning the gap. This CDR3 is built from 16 residues. CDR3 sequence reads: CASSQDPGPSYNEQFF. The CDR3 DNA reads as TGCGCCAGCAGCCAAGATCCGGGACCGTCATACAATGAGCAGTTCTTC.

The sample holds a few counts of this clonotype. The chain is built from TRBV7-6 and TRBJ1-2, with D possibly matching TRBD1 (5 bases). V dropped 7 bases and J dropped 4 bases, with 13 bases sitting between them. Germline CDR1 and CDR2: SGHVS and FNYEAQ. CDR3 length: 13 amino acids. DNA for the CDR3: TGTGCCAGCACGCCCCCGGGGCCCTATGGCTACACCTTC. Its translation is CASTPPGPYGYTF.

The chain carries TRBV7-8 and TRBJ2-7, with TRBD1 matching 7 bases. Unmatched junction bases numbered 9, after V lost 4 bases and J lost 3 bases. Germline V gene lookup returns CDR1 SGHVS and CDR2 FQNEAQ. The CDR3 sequence is 15 residues long. CDR3 region: CASSSITGANYEQYF. As DNA, the CDR3 is TGTGCCAGCAGCTCGATTACAGGGGCGAACTACGAGCAGTACTTC.